This T cell receptor beta chain was sequenced in a study of blood T cell repertoires in COVID-19. The wider study: From the United States, Italy and Spain came samples of acute and convalescent COVID-19. Sample material is recorded as cDNA or gDNA derived from T cells, B-cell-depleted T cells, or PBMCs.

Trimming left V 1 base short and J 6 bases short, with 16 bases between. Looked up from germline, CDR1 is MGHRA and CDR2 is YSYEKL. The CDR3 spans 15 residues. Methods used by the authors: Quantification of nucleated cells was approximated via reference gene primer amplification. Measured with immunoSEQ multiplex PCR; TCRdb has only the in-frame clones, and not every one. That table is the source of V, J and clone size, and D and trimming were worked out from the DNA. Of around 230,000 clones in the sample, approximately 91% were seen once. The sequence was obtained from a man aged 40-55 years with acute or convalescent COVID-19. V gene TRBV4-1 combines with J gene TRBJ2-7, with unresolved D. Sequencing was performed on peripheral blood. CDR3 coding DNA: TGCGCCAGCAGCCAAGCACCTCCGGGTAACTCCGAGCAGTACTTC. As protein: CASSQAPPGNSEQYF.